This T cell receptor (beta chain) was obtained from a study of Ad26.COV2.S vaccination and SARS-CoV-2 variants. The CDR3 extends over 15 amino acids. Germline CDR1 is SNHLY and CDR2 is FYNNEI. Trimming removed 2 bases at V and 5 bases at J, with 15 bases between. Assay used: immunoSEQ multiplex PCR; TCRdb lists only in-frame clones, some missing. This sample has fewer than 500,000 clones, with 89% found just once. Treatment denoted: about 20 received Ad26.COV2.S at low or high dose, single or two shots; five or six received placebo; per-sample allocation not given. Samples analyzed were those drawn on day 63 after the first vaccine or placebo injection.

The chain recombines TRBV2 with TRBJ1-2; D may be TRBD1 (5 bases). This TCR was sampled from a person between 18 and 59 years old who received the Ad26.COV2.S COVID-19 vaccine or a placebo. The sample was peripheral blood, taken in a trial of Ad26.COV2.S vaccine versus placebo. CDR3 in amino acids: CASSEFEGSRYGYTF. The CDR3 DNA reads as TGTGCCAGCAGTGAATTTGAGGGGAGTAGGTATGGCTACACCTTC.